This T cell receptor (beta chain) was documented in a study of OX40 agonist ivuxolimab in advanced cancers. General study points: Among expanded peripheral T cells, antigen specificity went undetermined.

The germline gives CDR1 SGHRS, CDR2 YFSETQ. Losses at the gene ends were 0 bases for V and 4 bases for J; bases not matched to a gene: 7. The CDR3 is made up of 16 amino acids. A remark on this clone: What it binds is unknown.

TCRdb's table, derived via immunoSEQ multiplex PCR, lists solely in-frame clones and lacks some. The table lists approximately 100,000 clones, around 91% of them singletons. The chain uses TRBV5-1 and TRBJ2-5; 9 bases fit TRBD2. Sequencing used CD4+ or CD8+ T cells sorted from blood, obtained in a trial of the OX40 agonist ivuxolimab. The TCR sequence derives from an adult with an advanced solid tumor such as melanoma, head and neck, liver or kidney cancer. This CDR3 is CASSLGAGGRAETQYF. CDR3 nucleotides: TGCGCCAGCAGCTTGGGGGCGGGAGGGCGAGCAGAGACCCAGTACTTC.